The 10 T cell receptor beta chains given below trace back to one sample, sequenced in a study of response to subunit inactivated influenza vaccine. TCRdb reprocessed the RT-PCR reads via MiXCR and lists one record per CDR3 protein. The sample shows 800,000 to 1,000,000 distinct CDR3 sequences, 21% of them seen only once. This specimen was PBMCs from blood, taken 4 to 6 days after vaccination. These receptor sequences come from a middle-aged man who received an inactivated influenza vaccine.

This clonotype was counted between two and nine times. The rearrangement joins TRBV12-3 or TRBV12-4 to TRBJ2-5; 12 positions match TRBD2. The ends lost 6 bases at V and 5 bases at J; junction bases unmatched: 13. The CDR3 runs 17 residues. CDR3 amino acids: CASRGGASGRALETQYF. The CDR3 DNA reads as TGTGCCAGCAGAGGAGGGGCTAGCGGGAGGGCCCTGGAGACCCAGTACTTC.

CDR3 in amino acids: CASIKQGVTDTQYF. The CDR3 DNA reads as TGCGCCAGCATAAAGCAGGGGGTCACAGATACGCAGTATTTT. The chain is built from TRBV10-2 and TRBJ2-3; 7 nucleotides align to TRBD1. J gave up 2 bases and V 7 bases, and 6 bases lay outside the gene matches. The V gene's germline CDR1 is WSHSY and CDR2 SAAADI. The CDR3 is 14 residues long.

This clonotype was picked up a small number of times. This chain uses TRBV12-3 or TRBV12-4 with TRBJ1-1, with a tentative D call TRBD1 (5 bases). The V gene lost 7 bases and the J gene lost 4 bases, with 10 bases spanning the gap. The CDR3 contains 12 residues. CDR3 DNA: TGTGCCAGCACCATAAGGGGCACTGAAGCTTTCTTT. It is translated as CASTIRGTEAFF.

The chain recombines TRBV6-2 or TRBV6-3 with TRBJ2-7; D unresolved. This CDR3 comprises 14 residues. Germline V CDR1 and CDR2: MNHEY, SVGEGT. V was cut by 3 bases and J by 0 bases, with 9 bases left in between. In nucleotides, the CDR3 is TGTGCCAGCAGTTATGCGCTGAGCTCCTACGAGCAGTACTTC. It encodes CASSYALSSYEQYF.

This chain links TRBV4-2 with TRBJ1-1, with D possibly TRBD1 on 5 matching bases. The CDR3 is 14 residues long. Per the germline V gene, CDR1 is LGHNA and CDR2 is YNFKEQ. V was trimmed by 1 base and J by 5 bases, leaving 11 bases between them. As DNA, the CDR3 is TGTGCCAGCAGCCAAGGTGCGGGGGGGACTGAAGCTTTCTTT. It encodes CASSQGAGGTEAFF.

The table lists this clonotype with a few counts. This chain connects TRBV27 to TRBJ1-1, with TRBD1 as a possible D gene (5 bases). The V and J ends lost 7 bases and 1 base respectively, with 16 bases between them. The V gene's germline CDR1 is MNHEY and CDR2 SMNVEV (reference sequence). CDR3 length: 15 amino acids. The CDR3 nucleotides are TGTGCCAGCACTCAGAGTGGGGCTGCGAACACTGAAGCTTTCTTT. Protein sequence: CASTQSGAANTEAFF.

This clonotype occurred a few times. The genes are TRBV7-2 and TRBJ2-1, with 8 bases lining up with TRBD2. Germline V CDR1 and CDR2: SGHTA, FQGNSA. This CDR3 region has 15 residues. V trimming: 3 bases; J trimming: 5 bases; junction bases outside the gene matches: 6. As DNA, the CDR3 is TGTGCCAGCAGCTTGGTAGCGGGGTACGACAATGAGCAGTTCTTC. It is translated as CASSLVAGYDNEQFF.

The rearrangement uses TRBV2 and TRBJ2-7; TRBD2 might be the D (5 bases). Between the trimmed V and J ends, which lost 6 bases and 3 bases, there was a span of 9 bases. CDR3 length: 12 residues. CDR1 and CDR2 (germline): SNHLY, FYNNEI. The CDR3 DNA is TGTGCCAGCAGAGCCGGGGACTACGAGCAGTACTTC. This sequence encodes CASRAGDYEQYF.

This clonotype was seen a handful of times. The V and J genes are TRBV6-5 and TRBJ1-2, with TRBD1 matching 9 bases. The V gene's germline CDR1 is MNHEY and CDR2 SVGAGI. V shed 4 bases, J shed 3 bases, and the junction held 6 bases outside the gene matches. The CDR3 is made up of 15 amino acids. The CDR3 is CASSSADRGDYGYTF. The CDR3 nucleotides read TGTGCCAGCAGTTCCGCGGACAGGGGAGACTATGGCTACACCTTC.

This chain links TRBV7-2 with TRBJ2-1; 8 nucleotides align to TRBD1. V was pared by 4 bases and J by 3 bases, with 5 bases of the junction left unmatched. Germline assignment: CDR1 SGHTA and CDR2 FQGNSA. This CDR3 comprises 15 residues. The CDR3 sequence: CASSSGQEFYNEQFF. The DNA for the CDR3 is TGTGCCAGCAGCTCGGGACAGGAATTCTACAATGAGCAGTTCTTC.